These 27 T cell receptor beta chains were sequenced from one sample in a study of T-cell reconstitution after alpha-beta-depleted transplantation in children. Unique molecular identifiers were incorporated during preparation of the TCRbeta library. MiXCR, applied by TCRdb to the PCR reads, yields one record per CDR3 protein. Of about 370,000 distinct CDR3 sequences listed, roughly 22% are singletons. The material was PBMCs from the stem cell graft donor, obtained from the stem cell graft. The receptors were sampled from a human donor who donated a stem cell graft to a child with acute myeloid leukemia.

The sample holds many counts of this clonotype. The chain joins TRBV12-3 or TRBV12-4 to TRBJ1-2; D ambiguous. Trimming took 11 bases from V and 4 from J, leaving 11 bases between them. The CDR3 has 11 residues. The CDR3 spells CACEDGYGYTF. CDR3 nucleotide sequence: TGTGCCTGCGAGGACGGCTATGGCTACACCTTC.

This clonotype occurred a few times. The chain carries TRBV29-1 and TRBJ1-3, with D unresolved. This CDR3 contains 13 residues. CDR1 is SQVTM, CDR2 ANQGSEA, per germline. The ends were cut back, 2 bases at V and 0 bases at J, with 5 bases in the middle. CDR3 amino acids: CSVERLSGNTIYF. The CDR3 DNA is TGCAGCGTTGAACGCCTCTCTGGAAACACCATATATTTT.

The CDR3 protein is CASSSSISEAFF. The CDR3 DNA reads as TGTGCCAGCAGTTCTTCCATAAGTGAGGCTTTCTTT. V usage is TRBV12-3 or TRBV12-4 and J usage is TRBJ1-1; D is undetermined. The V and J ends lost 4 bases and 11 bases respectively, with 14 bases between them. This CDR3 comprises 12 residues.

Ten or more counts support this clonotype. V gene TRBV20-1 combines with J gene TRBJ1-3, with D perhaps matching TRBD1 (5 bases). This CDR3 contains 15 residues. Trimming took off 0 bases at V and 0 bases at J, with 9 bases between the two ends. Germline CDR1 reads DFQATT; CDR2 reads SNEGSKA (reference sequence). The CDR3 region has the DNA TGCAGTGCTAGAGACTACAGGAACTCTGGAAACACCATATATTTT. Protein product: CSARDYRNSGNTIYF.

This clonotype turned up a few times. The V gene is TRBV27, the J gene TRBJ2-7; 15 bases are a match to TRBD2. The trim removed 4 bases at V and 6 bases at J, leaving 10 bases unmatched. Germline CDR1 MNHEY, CDR2 SMNVEV (reference sequence). CDR3 length: 17 amino acids. The CDR3 reads CASSSLPGLAGGGEQYF. The DNA of the CDR3 is TGTGCCAGCAGTTCATTACCGGGACTAGCGGGAGGAGGCGAGCAGTACTTC.

V and J are TRBV12-3 or TRBV12-4 and TRBJ2-2; no reliable D call. Trimming stripped 5 bases from V and 1 base from J, with 8 bases between. The CDR3 spans 14 residues. CDR3 coding DNA: TGTGCCAGCAGTATCATACAGAACACCGGGGAGCTGTTTTTT. This codes for CASSIIQNTGELFF.

This clonotype was detected many times. The chain employs TRBV6-1 and TRBJ2-1, with no clear D. V shed 6 bases and J shed 4 bases, with 7 bases lying between them. The CDR3 has 12 amino acids. Germline V gene lookup returns CDR1 MNHNS and CDR2 SASEGT. The CDR3 sequence is CASRRYYNEQFF. The DNA of the CDR3 is TGTGCCAGCAGGCGCTATTACAATGAGCAGTTCTTC.

The genes are TRBV5-1 and TRBJ2-1; no clear D gene. This CDR3 contains 14 residues. Germline V gene data show CDR1 as SGHRS and CDR2 as YFSETQ. Trimming took off 3 bases at V and 8 bases at J, with 15 bases between the two ends. The CDR3 sequence: CASSSDGDRYEQFF. CDR3 in DNA: TGCGCCAGCAGCTCAGACGGCGACCGGTATGAGCAGTTCTTC. Combining the CDR3 with reference TRBV5-1 and TRBJ2-1 gives the whole variable domain KAGVTQTPRYLIKTRGQQVTLSCSPISGHRSVSWYQQTPGQGLQFLFEYFSETQRNKGNFPGRFSGRQFSNSRSEMNVSTLELGDSALYLCASSSDGDRYEQFFGPGTRLTVL.

This rearrangement joins TRBV20-1 to TRBJ1-1; 7 bases line up with TRBD1. V lost 4 bases and J lost 7; bases outside the gene matches: 6. This CDR3 is 12 amino acids long. Germline CDR1 DFQATT, CDR2 SNEGSKA (reference sequence). CDR3 protein: CSAKGAGGEAFF. The DNA of the CDR3 is TGCAGTGCTAAAGGGGCAGGGGGTGAAGCTTTCTTT.

The genes are TRBV10-1 and TRBJ1-1, with unresolved D. The CDR3 has 13 residues. Between the trimmed V and J ends, which lost 4 bases and 1 base, there was a span of 7 bases. CDR1 and CDR2 from the germline V gene are WNHNN and SYGVQD (reference sequence). The CDR3 reads CASSGPGNTEAFF. CDR3 coding DNA: TGCGCCAGCAGTGGACCAGGGAACACTGAAGCTTTCTTT.

The chain has TRBV12-3 or TRBV12-4 and TRBJ2-1; D remains ambiguous. The CDR3 loop spans 18 amino acids. The ends were cut back, 3 bases at V and 0 bases at J, with 18 bases in the middle. The CDR3 spells CASSFVAAAPSSYNEQFF. CDR3 nucleotide sequence: TGTGCCAGCAGTTTTGTTGCTGCTGCCCCCAGCTCCTACAATGAGCAGTTCTTC.

This clonotype was detected only a few times. The chain joins TRBV7-2 to TRBJ2-7; D is unresolved. Germline CDR1 and CDR2: SGHTA and FQGNSA. CDR3 length equals 16 residues. Deletions cut 4 bases from V and 2 bases from J, with 18 bases between. The CDR3 protein is CASSSGGIASPYEQYF. The CDR3 bases are TGTGCCAGCAGCTCAGGTGGGATAGCAAGTCCCTACGAGCAGTACTTC. The full variable domain, rest sourced from reference TRBV7-2 and TRBJ2-7, is GAGVSQSPSNKVTEKGKDVELRCDPISGHTALYWYRQSLGQGLEFLIYFQGNSAPDKSGLPSDRFSAERTGGSVSTLTIQRTQQEDSAVYLCASSSGGIASPYEQYFGPGTRLTVT.

This clonotype was detected many times. The rearrangement joins TRBV10-3 to TRBJ2-7, with TRBD2 matching 9 bases. The ends lost 6 bases at V and 2 bases at J; junction bases unmatched: 5. The CDR3 extends over 14 amino acids. Per the germline V gene, CDR1 is ENHRY and CDR2 is SYGVKD. The CDR3 DNA sequence: TGTGCCATCAGCTCCCGGACTAGCGCCTACGAGCAGTACTTC. The encoded protein is CAISSRTSAYEQYF.

This clonotype was picked up a small number of times. The chain employs TRBV20-1 and TRBJ2-5; D may be TRBD2 (5 bases). The V and J ends lost 0 bases and 3 bases respectively, with 11 bases between them. CDR1 is DFQATT, CDR2 SNEGSKA, per germline (reference sequence). The CDR3 has 14 amino acids. Written as DNA, the CDR3 is TGCAGTGCTAGAGATTGGAGGCGGGAAGAGACCCAGTACTTC. Amino acids: CSARDWRREETQYF.

This clonotype has at least ten counts. The J gene is TRBJ2-7, the V gene TRBV6-5; possible D gene TRBD1, 5 bases. CDR3 length equals 12 residues. CDR1 is MNHEY, CDR2 SVGAGI, per germline. The ends were cut back, 7 bases at V and 2 bases at J, with 9 bases in the middle. CDR3 sequence reads: CASTSDTYEQYF. CDR3 bases: TGTGCCAGCACCTCGGACACCTACGAGCAGTACTTC.

The chain recombines TRBV29-1 with TRBJ2-2; 9 bases are shared with TRBD1. The germline gives CDR1 SQVTM, CDR2 ANQGSEA. The V and J ends lost 2 bases and 8 bases, in that order; junction bases with no gene match: 3. The CDR3 totals 13 residues. CDR3 sequence reads: CSVERTGAGELFF. The CDR3 bases are TGCAGCGTTGAACGGACAGGGGCTGGGGAGCTGTTTTTT.

This sequence joins TRBV29-1 and TRBJ2-7; 12 bases align to TRBD2. Germline-derived CDR1 and CDR2 are SQVTM and ANQGSEA. CDR3 length equals 13 residues. With 6 bases clipped from V and 4 bases from J, the junction kept 4 bases outside the gene matches. The CDR3 DNA sequence: TGCAGCGTCTGGACTAGCGGGATGTACGAGCAGTACTTC. Its translation: CSVWTSGMYEQYF.

The rearrangement uses TRBV18 and TRBJ2-5; D remains ambiguous. Trimming removed 3 bases at V and 5 bases at J, with 10 bases between. Germline values: CDR1 KGHSH, CDR2 LQKENI. The CDR3 runs 13 residues. The CDR3 reads CASSPVGGETQYF. The CDR3 bases are TGTGCCAGCTCACCGGTGGGCGGTGAGACCCAGTACTTC.

The chain uses TRBV7-9 and TRBJ2-7; D not resolved. Germline-derived CDR1 and CDR2 are SEHNR and FQNEAQ (reference sequence). The CDR3 consists of 14 residues. The V end was cut by 2 bases, the J end by 3 bases, with 11 bases between. CDR3 region: CASSLTSPGYEQYF. The CDR3 DNA sequence: TGTGCCAGCAGCTTAACCTCCCCCGGCTACGAGCAGTACTTC. Supplemented by reference TRBV7-9 and TRBJ2-7, the full variable domain reads DTGVSQNPRHKITKRGQNVTFRCDPISEHNRLYWYRQTLGQGPEFLTYFQNEAQLEKSRLLSDRFSAERPKGSFSTLEIQRTEQGDSAMYLCASSLTSPGYEQYFGPGTRLTVT.

The CDR3 nucleotides are TGTGCCAGCGGCCCCAACAGGGGCTGGAGGGACTACGAGCAGTACTTC. Translated: CASGPNRGWRDYEQYF. The chain recombines TRBV28 with TRBJ2-7; possibly TRBD1 for D (7 bases). The V end lost 8 bases, the J end lost 3 bases, and 23 bases lay between the germline ends. The germline CDR1 and CDR2 sequences are MDHEN and SYDVKM. This CDR3 region has 16 residues.

CDR3 protein: CASSWKKKGLAGTDTQYF. CDR3 DNA sequence: TGTGCCAGCAGTTGGAAAAAAAAAGGACTAGCGGGTACAGATACGCAGTATTTT. V usage is TRBV2 and J usage is TRBJ2-3; 11 bases agree with TRBD2. The CDR3 length is 18 residues. With V trimmed by 5 bases and J by 3 bases, 13 bases remained unmatched. Germline loops: CDR1 SNHLY, CDR2 FYNNEI.

The CDR3 region has the DNA TGCGCCAGCAGCTTGGAGTATGTTGGGACCGGGGAGCTGTTTTTT. Amino acids: CASSLEYVGTGELFF. The chain employs TRBV5-1 and TRBJ2-2; D gene ambiguous. The CDR3 spans 15 residues. Trimming took off 0 bases at V and 5 bases at J, with 11 bases between the two ends. Germline CDR1 is SGHRS and CDR2 is YFSETQ.

This chain uses TRBV7-9 with TRBJ1-6; a possible D gene is TRBD1 (6 bases). CDR3 length equals 14 residues. The V end was cut by 3 bases, the J end by 9 bases, with 12 bases between. Germline assignment: CDR1 SEHNR and CDR2 FQNEAQ (reference sequence). DNA for the CDR3: TGTGCCAGCAGCTTCACAGGGTCGATTTCACCCCTCCACTTT. Amino acid sequence: CASSFTGSISPLHF.

This clonotype has a count of ten or more. The rearrangement uses TRBV4-3 and TRBJ2-1, with D maybe TRBD2 (5 bases). The CDR3 length is 16 residues. Germline CDR1 and CDR2: LGHNA and YSLEER. Trimming pared 6 bases from V and 0 bases from J, leaving 15 bases between. The CDR3 region is CASSYTSGSSYNEQFF. CDR3 in DNA: TGCGCCAGCAGTTACACGAGCGGAAGCTCCTACAATGAGCAGTTCTTC.

This clonotype was seen more than once but under ten times. The rearrangement uses TRBV5-1 and TRBJ2-7, with 8 bases identical to TRBD1. This CDR3 has 14 residues. The V and J ends lost 5 bases and 3 bases, in that order; junction bases with no gene match: 7. Per the germline V gene, CDR1 is SGHRS and CDR2 is YFSETQ. CDR3: CASRPGTGGYEQYF. CDR3 nucleotide sequence: TGCGCCAGCAGGCCCGGGACAGGAGGCTACGAGCAGTACTTC.

This rearrangement joins TRBV6-1 to TRBJ2-1, with 10 bases lining up with TRBD1. The V segment lost 6 bases and the J segment 6 bases; nucleotides outside the gene matches: 8. The CDR3 consists of 15 residues. Germline assignment: CDR1 MNHNS and CDR2 SASEGT. The CDR3 coding sequence is TGTGCCAGCAGCCTCGACAGGGGGCACTGCAATGAGCAGTTCTTC. Translation gives CASSLDRGHCNEQFF.

This clonotype was observed at least ten times. This chain links TRBV20-1 with TRBJ2-5, with D maybe TRBD2 (5 bases). The germline V gene has CDR1 DFQATT and CDR2 SNEGSKA (reference sequence). The CDR3 covers 13 residues. The germline V and J ends were trimmed by 2 bases and 7 bases, with 14 bases remaining between them. The CDR3 sequence is CSARSGRLTTQYF. CDR3 DNA sequence: TGCAGTGCTAGAAGCGGCAGGTTGACGACCCAGTACTTC.